The clone carrying this TCR beta chain was recorded at least ten times. Its antigen is as yet unknown. The data stem from a study of breast tumors, draining lymph nodes, adjacent tissues. Findings of the study overall: Tumors had less TCR diversity than lymph nodes, more than nontumor tissue.

V was pared by 1 base and J by 0 bases, with 10 bases between. Germline V CDR1 and CDR2: MNHNS, SASEGT. CDR3 length equals 15 residues. TCRdb re-analysed the multiplex PCR reads in MiXCR, keeping a single row per CDR3 protein. The table records under 45,000 distinct CDR3 sequences, about 36% of them present only once. This clonotype was obtained from a female donor with breast cancer. Some clones in this sample may be carry-over from other donors' samples. The genes are TRBV6-1 and TRBJ2-7, with D maybe TRBD2 (6 bases). The sequencing input was breast tumor tissue. CDR3 amino acids: CASSEDTSNSYEQYF. CDR3 coding DNA: TGTGCCAGCAGTGAAGATACTAGCAACTCCTACGAGCAGTACTTC.